A single sample is the source of the 14 T cell receptor beta chains below, sequenced in a study of molecular identifiers for immune sequencing clone quantification. Each CDR3 protein is one row after TCRdb ran MiXCR on the PCR reads. Seen here are over 85,000 distinct CDR3 sequences, around 23% observed once, and the top ten hold about 1%. The sample taken for sequencing was naive CD8+ T cells from blood, with Jurkat cell RNA spiked in. Subset defined: FACS-sorted CD8+CD4-CCR7+CD45RA+ naive T cells. All receptors derive from a human donor in good health. Some libraries in this study had Jurkat cell RNA spiked in.

This rearrangement joins TRBV7-9 to TRBJ2-1, with 8 bases aligning to TRBD2. The CDR3 has 13 residues. Germline lookup yields CDR1 SEHNR and CDR2 FQNEAQ (reference sequence). The V gene end was trimmed by 4 bases and the J gene end by 8 bases; junction bases not matched to a gene: 4. CDR3 loop: CASSSAGVDEQFF. CDR3 nucleotides: TGTGCCAGCAGCTCAGCGGGAGTCGATGAGCAGTTCTTC. The complete variable domain, with remaining parts taken from reference TRBV7-9 and TRBJ2-1, reads DTGVSQNPRHKITKRGQNVTFRCDPISEHNRLYWYRQTLGQGPEFLTYFQNEAQLEKSRLLSDRFSAERPKGSFSTLEIQRTEQGDSAMYLCASSSAGVDEQFFGPGTRLTVL.

This clonotype has ten or more counts. V is TRBV7-9 and J is TRBJ2-3; D ambiguous. Germline loops: CDR1 SEHNR, CDR2 FQNEAQ (reference sequence). The CDR3 spans 12 residues. V lost 5 bases, J lost 5 bases, and 8 bases lay in between. Here the CDR3 DNA reads TGTGCCAGCAGCGGCGAGAGAGATACGCAGTATTTT. Translating gives CASSGERDTQYF.

The table lists this clonotype with many counts. This rearrangement joins TRBV4-3 to TRBJ1-3; no clear D. This CDR3 has 16 residues. Germline CDR1 is LGHNA and CDR2 is YSLEER. V lost 1 base and J 4 bases, leaving 14 bases between the germline ends. CDR3: CASSQGVSQPGNTIYF. In DNA form, the CDR3 reads TGCGCCAGCAGCCAAGGGGTTAGTCAGCCCGGAAACACCATATATTTT.

This clonotype has at least ten counts. This rearrangement joins TRBV27 to TRBJ2-1; 8 bases map to TRBD2. The V gene end was trimmed by 1 base and the J gene end by 4 bases; junction bases not matched to a gene: 9. This CDR3 is built from 17 residues. CDR1 is MNHEY and CDR2 is SMNVEV in the germline V gene (reference sequence). CDR3 region: CASSLLFIAGGYNEQFF. The CDR3 bases are TGTGCCAGCAGTTTATTGTTCATCGCGGGGGGATACAATGAGCAGTTCTTC.

There are many counts of this clonotype. The chain uses TRBV7-9 and TRBJ2-3; 11 bases fit TRBD1. Germline V gene data show CDR1 as SEHNR and CDR2 as FQNEAQ (reference sequence). V lost 9 bases, J lost 3 bases, and 8 bases stayed unmatched. The CDR3 has 15 residues. This CDR3 is CASKDRGLRTDTQYF. CDR3 nucleotides: TGTGCCAGTAAGGACAGGGGGCTCCGGACAGATACGCAGTATTTT.

This clonotype was counted between two and nine times. The CDR3 DNA is TGTGCAACGATAGGGGGAGGCCCCTACGAGCAGTACTTC. It encodes CATIGGGPYEQYF. The gene calls are TRBV6-2 or TRBV6-3 and TRBJ2-7; D may match TRBD1 or TRBD2 (6 bases each). Germline values: CDR1 MNHEY, CDR2 SVGEGT. The CDR3 has 13 amino acids.

This clonotype has at least ten counts. The chain joins TRBV2 to TRBJ2-3; perhaps TRBD2 as D (5 bases). The CDR3 spans 14 residues. Deletions cut 8 bases from V and 6 bases from J, with 18 bases between. CDR1 is SNHLY and CDR2 is FYNNEI in the germline V gene. The CDR3 sequence is CASGWRAGGDTQYF. The CDR3 coding sequence is TGTGCCAGCGGCTGGCGGGCAGGCGGCGATACGCAGTATTTT. Based on the CDR3 plus reference TRBV2 and TRBJ2-3, the full variable domain is EPEVTQTPSHQVTQMGQEVILRCVPISNHLYFYWYRQILGQKVEFLVSFYNNEISEKSEIFDDQFSVERPDGSNFTLKIRSTKLEDSAMYFCASGWRAGGDTQYFGPGTRLTVL.

This clonotype was picked up many times. The V gene is TRBV12-3 or TRBV12-4, the J gene TRBJ2-3, with D uncertain. The germline V and J ends were trimmed by 5 bases and 3 bases, with 9 bases remaining between them. The CDR3 is made up of 13 amino acids. CDR3 loop: CASSLDQTDTQYF. The CDR3 coding sequence is TGTGCCAGCAGTCTCGACCAGACAGATACGCAGTATTTT.

This clonotype has ten or more counts. The chain combines TRBV6-2 or TRBV6-3 with TRBJ2-5; tentative D call: TRBD2 (6 bases). Germline V gives CDR1 MNHEY, CDR2 SVGEGT. The CDR3 runs to 16 residues. V lost 7 bases, J lost 0 bases, and 18 bases lay in between. CDR3 nucleotides: TGTGCCAGCAACAAACCGGGACTGCAGTACCAAGAGACCCAGTACTTC. It is translated as CASNKPGLQYQETQYF.

Points on this clonotype: Compared with germline, one end of the junction differs, possibly owing to a read error. This sequence joins TRBV2 and TRBJ1-2, with D tentatively TRBD1 (5 bases). The CDR3 length is 13 residues. The germline V gene has CDR1 SNHLY and CDR2 FYNNEI. The CDR3 protein is CASRGTDNYGYTF. CDR3 DNA: TGTGCCAGCAGAGGGACGGATAACTATGGTTACACCTTC.

V and J are TRBV19 and TRBJ2-1, with 11 bases lining up with TRBD2. From germline, CDR1 is LNHDA and CDR2 SQIVND (reference sequence). After removal of 4 bases from V and 5 bases from J, the junction contained 16 bases not matched to a gene. The CDR3 sequence is 19 residues long. In DNA, the CDR3 is TGTGCCAGTAGTACGTGGGGGAATAGCGGGAGGGCCGAGAACAATGAGCAGTTCTTC. Protein sequence: CASSTWGNSGRAENNEQFF.

This clonotype was found many times. The rearrangement links TRBV4-1 to TRBJ2-5; weak D call: TRBD1 (6 bases). This CDR3 comprises 14 residues. Between the trimmed V and J ends, which lost 4 bases and 4 bases, there was a span of 13 bases. The germline V gene has CDR1 MGHRA and CDR2 YSYEKL. The CDR3 reads CASSRGQGTETQYF. The CDR3 region has the DNA TGCGCCAGCAGCCGTGGGCAGGGGACAGAGACCCAGTACTTC.

This clonotype was detected many times. The CDR3 nucleotides are TGCAGCGGCAGGGTTCTGAACACTGAAGCTTTCTTT. It yields the protein CSGRVLNTEAFF. The genes are TRBV29-1 and TRBJ1-1; D might be TRBD1 (5 bases). This CDR3 region has 12 residues. Germline-derived CDR1 and CDR2 are SQVTM and ANQGSEA. The V end was cut by 7 bases, the J end by 0 bases, with 9 bases between.

This clonotype was found many times. V gene TRBV7-2 combines with J gene TRBJ2-1, with D tentatively TRBD2 (6 bases). V lost 2 bases to trimming and J lost 8 bases, with 22 bases between them. The CDR3 covers 17 residues. Looked up from germline, CDR1 is SGHTA and CDR2 is FQGNSA. The CDR3 reads CASSLTAGGLLVDEQFF. The CDR3, as DNA: TGTGCCAGCAGCTTAACAGCTGGAGGACTACTCGTCGATGAGCAGTTCTTC.